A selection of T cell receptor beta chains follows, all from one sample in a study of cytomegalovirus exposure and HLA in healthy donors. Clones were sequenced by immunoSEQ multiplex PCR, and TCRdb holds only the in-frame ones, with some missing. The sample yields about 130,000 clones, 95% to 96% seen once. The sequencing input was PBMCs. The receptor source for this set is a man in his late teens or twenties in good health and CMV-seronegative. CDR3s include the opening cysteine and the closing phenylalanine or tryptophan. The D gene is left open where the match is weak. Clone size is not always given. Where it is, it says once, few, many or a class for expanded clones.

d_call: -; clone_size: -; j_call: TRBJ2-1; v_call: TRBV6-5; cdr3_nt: TGTGCCAGCAGTTACGATCGGGGCTCCTACAATGAGCAGTTCTTC; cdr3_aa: CASSYDRGSYNEQFF
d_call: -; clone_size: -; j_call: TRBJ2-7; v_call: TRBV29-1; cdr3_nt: TGCAGCGTTTTAGGACAGAACTACGAGCAGTACTTC; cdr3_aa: CSVLGQNYEQYF
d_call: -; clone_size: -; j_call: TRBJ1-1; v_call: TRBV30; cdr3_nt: TGTGCCTGGAGTGGGCTTAAGGCGGGGGGGGCAGCCACTGAAGCTTTCTTT; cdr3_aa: CAWSGLKAGGAATEAFF
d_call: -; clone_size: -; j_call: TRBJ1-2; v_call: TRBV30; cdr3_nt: TGTGCCTGGAGTGCCGGGGGAGTCTATGGCTACACCTTC; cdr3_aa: CAWSAGGVYGYTF
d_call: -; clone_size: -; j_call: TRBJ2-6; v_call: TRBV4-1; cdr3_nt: TGCGCCAGCAGCCAAGAGTGGAGAAGCTCTGGGGCCAACGTCCTGACTTTC; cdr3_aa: CASSQEWRSSGANVLTF
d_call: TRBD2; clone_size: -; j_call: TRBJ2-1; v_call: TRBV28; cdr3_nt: TGTGCCAGCAGTTTAAAGTATAGCGGGAGCTCCTACAATGAGCAGTTCTTC; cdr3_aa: CASSLKYSGSSYNEQFF
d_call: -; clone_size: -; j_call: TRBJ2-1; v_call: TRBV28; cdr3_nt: TGTGCCAGCAGTTTAGGGGACTCCCCCTACAATGAGCAGTTCTTC; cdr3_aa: CASSLGDSPYNEQFF
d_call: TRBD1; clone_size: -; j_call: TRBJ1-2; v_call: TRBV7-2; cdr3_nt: TGTGCCAGCAGCCCTTCCGGGACAGGGGACGGCTACACCTTC; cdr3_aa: CASSPSGTGDGYTF
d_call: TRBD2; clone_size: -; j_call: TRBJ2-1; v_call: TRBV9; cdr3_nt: TGTGCCAGCAGCGGACTAGCCCGCTACAATGAGCAGTTCTTC; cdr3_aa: CASSGLARYNEQFF
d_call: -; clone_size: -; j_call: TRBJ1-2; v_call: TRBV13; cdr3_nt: TGTGCCAGTACAGGGCAGGTAGTCTATGGCTACACCTTC; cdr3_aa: CASTGQVVYGYTF
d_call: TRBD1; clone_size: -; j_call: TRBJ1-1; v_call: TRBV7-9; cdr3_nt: TGTGCCAGCAGCTCCCGGGACAGGGATACAACTGAAGCTTTCTTT; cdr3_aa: CASSSRDRDTTEAFF
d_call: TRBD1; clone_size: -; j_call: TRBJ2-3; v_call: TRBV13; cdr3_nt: TGTGCCAGCAGCCTCAGGGGGTACCCCACAGATACGCAGTATTTT; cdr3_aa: CASSLRGYPTDTQYF
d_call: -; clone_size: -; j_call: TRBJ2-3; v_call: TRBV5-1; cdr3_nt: TGCGCCAGCAGCGTTAAAGGAGAGGCGCAGTATTTT; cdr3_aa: CASSVKGEAQYF
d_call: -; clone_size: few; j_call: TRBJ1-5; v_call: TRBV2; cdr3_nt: TGTGCCAGCAGTGAACTGGGGAAGGGGTCCCAGCATTTT; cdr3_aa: CASSELGKGSQHF
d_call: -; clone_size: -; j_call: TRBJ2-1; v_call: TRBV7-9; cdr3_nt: TGTGCCAGCAGCTCCCCTGACAGGTCCTACAATGAGCAGTTCTTC; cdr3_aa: CASSSPDRSYNEQFF
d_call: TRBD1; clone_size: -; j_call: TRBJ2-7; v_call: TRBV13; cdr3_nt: TGTGCCAGCAGCTTAGCCAGGACAGGGGAAATGTACGAGCAGTACTTC; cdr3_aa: CASSLARTGEMYEQYF
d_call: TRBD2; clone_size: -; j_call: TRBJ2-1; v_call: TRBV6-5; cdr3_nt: TGTGCCAGCAGTTACTCTAGCGGGAGTCGGGATGAGCAGTTCTTC; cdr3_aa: CASSYSSGSRDEQFF
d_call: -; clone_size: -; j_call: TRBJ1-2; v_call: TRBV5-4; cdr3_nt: TGTGCCAGCAGCGATCAAAGGGCGGGGGACTATGGCTACACCTTC; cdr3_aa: CASSDQRAGDYGYTF
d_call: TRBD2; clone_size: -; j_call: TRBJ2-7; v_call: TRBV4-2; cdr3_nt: TGTGCCAGCAGCCAAGATATCCCGACTAGCGGGTATGTTGAAGCCTACGAGCAGTACTTC; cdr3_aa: CASSQDIPTSGYVEAYEQYF
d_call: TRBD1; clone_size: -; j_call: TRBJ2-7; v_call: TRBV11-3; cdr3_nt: TGTGCCAGCAGCCCGGGACAGCCATACGAGCAGTACTTC; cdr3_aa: CASSPGQPYEQYF
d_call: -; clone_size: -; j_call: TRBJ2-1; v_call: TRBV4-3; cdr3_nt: TGCGCCAGCAGCCAAGAAGGCTGGTCGGGGAACTTACACAATGAGCAGTTCTTC; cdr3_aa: CASSQEGWSGNLHNEQFF
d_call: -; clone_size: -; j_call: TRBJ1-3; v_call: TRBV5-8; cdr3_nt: TGTGCCAGCAGGCCCCGCGGGACCTCTGGAAACACCATATATTTT; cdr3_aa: CASRPRGTSGNTIYF
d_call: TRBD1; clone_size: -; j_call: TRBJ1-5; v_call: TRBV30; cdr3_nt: TGTGCCTGGAGTCCCTTCGCCGGGACAGGGGCCCATCAGCCCCAGCATTTT; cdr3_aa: CAWSPFAGTGAHQPQHF
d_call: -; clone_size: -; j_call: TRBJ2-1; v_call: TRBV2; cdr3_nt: TGTGCCAGCAAGATCAGCTCCTACAATGAGCAGTTCTTC; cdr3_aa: CASKISSYNEQFF
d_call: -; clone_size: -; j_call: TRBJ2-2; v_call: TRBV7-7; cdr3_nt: TGTGCCAGCAGCTGGCCGGGCACCGGGGAGCTGTTTTTT; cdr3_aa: CASSWPGTGELFF
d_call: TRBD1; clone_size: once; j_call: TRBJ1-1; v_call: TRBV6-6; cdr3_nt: TGTGCCAGCAGCCTACGCCGGACAGGGGGAGCTTTCTTT; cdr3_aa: CASSLRRTGGAFF
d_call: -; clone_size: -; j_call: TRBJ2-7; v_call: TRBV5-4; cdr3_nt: TGTGCCAGCAGCTTGGAACAGGCCACCTCCTACGAGCAGTACTTC; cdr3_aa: CASSLEQATSYEQYF
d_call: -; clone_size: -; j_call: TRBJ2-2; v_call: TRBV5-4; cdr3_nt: TGTGCCAGCAGCTTGCAGGGTACTAACACCGGGGAGCTGTTTTTT; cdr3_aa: CASSLQGTNTGELFF
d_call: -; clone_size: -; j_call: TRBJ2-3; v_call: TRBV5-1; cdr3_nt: TGCGCCAGCAGCCCGGGGAGTTTAAGCACAGATACGCAGTATTTT; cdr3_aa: CASSPGSLSTDTQYF
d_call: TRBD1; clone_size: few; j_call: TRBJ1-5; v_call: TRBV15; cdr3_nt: TGTGCCACCGGGACAGGGAAGTTTCCCCAGCATTTT; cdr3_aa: CATGTGKFPQHF
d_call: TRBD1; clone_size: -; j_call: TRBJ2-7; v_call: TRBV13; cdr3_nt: TGTGCCAGCAGCCAATCCGGACAGGGAAAGTCCTACGAGCAGTACTTC; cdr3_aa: CASSQSGQGKSYEQYF
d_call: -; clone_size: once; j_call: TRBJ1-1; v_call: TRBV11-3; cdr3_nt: TGTGCCAGCAGCTCCGGACTTCGGAACACTGAAGCTTTCTTT; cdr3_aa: CASSSGLRNTEAFF
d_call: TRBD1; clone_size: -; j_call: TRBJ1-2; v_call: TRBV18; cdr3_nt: TGTGCCAGCTCACCGGCGACAGGGCTTGGTGGCTACACCTTC; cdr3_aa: CASSPATGLGGYTF
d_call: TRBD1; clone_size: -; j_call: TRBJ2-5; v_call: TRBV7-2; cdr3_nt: TGTGCCAGCAGCTACGCCGGGACAGAAGAGACCCAGTACTTC; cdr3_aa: CASSYAGTEETQYF
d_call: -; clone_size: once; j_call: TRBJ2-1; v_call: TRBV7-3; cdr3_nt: TGTGCCAGCAGCTTAAACACCTACAATGAGCAGTTCTTC; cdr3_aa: CASSLNTYNEQFF
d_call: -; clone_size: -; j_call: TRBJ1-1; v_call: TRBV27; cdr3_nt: TGTGCCAGCAGTTTATTTTTAGGGGGTTATGAAGCTTTCTTT; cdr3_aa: CASSLFLGGYEAFF
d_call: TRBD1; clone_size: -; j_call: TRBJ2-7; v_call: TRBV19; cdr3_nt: TGTGCCAGTAGAAGGACAGGTCTGGACTACGAGCAGTACTTC; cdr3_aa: CASRRTGLDYEQYF
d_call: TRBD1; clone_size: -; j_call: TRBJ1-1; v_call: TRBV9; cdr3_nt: TGTGCCAGCAGCGTAGCTCCCCGGGGACAGAGGATAAAGGGCACTGAAGCTTTCTTT; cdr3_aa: CASSVAPRGQRIKGTEAFF
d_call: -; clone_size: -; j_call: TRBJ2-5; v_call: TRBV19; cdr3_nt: TGTGCCAGCGGTGGGGCCGGGTATGGGCGAGAAGAGACCCAGTACTTC; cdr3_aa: CASGGAGYGREETQYF
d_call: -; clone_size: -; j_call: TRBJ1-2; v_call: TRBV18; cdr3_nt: TGTGCCAGCTCCGGCACAGATATTTACTATGGCTACACCTTC; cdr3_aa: CASSGTDIYYGYTF
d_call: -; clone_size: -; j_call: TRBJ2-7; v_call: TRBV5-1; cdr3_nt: TGCGCCAGCAGTGGAGGACTACCCCACGAGCAGTACTTC; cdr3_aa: CASSGGLPHEQYF
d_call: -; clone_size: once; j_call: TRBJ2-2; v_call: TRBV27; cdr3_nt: TGTGCCAGCAGGCGAAACACCGGGGAGCTGTTTTTT; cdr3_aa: CASRRNTGELFF
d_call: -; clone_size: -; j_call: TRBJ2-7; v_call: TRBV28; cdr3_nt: TGTGCCAGCAGTTTATATCGGCCTGGAGATTTCTACGAGCAGTACTTC; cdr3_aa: CASSLYRPGDFYEQYF
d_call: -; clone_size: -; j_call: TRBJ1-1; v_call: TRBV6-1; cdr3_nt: TGTGCCAGCAGTGTGGGGGGGACTGAAGCTTTCTTT; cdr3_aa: CASSVGGTEAFF
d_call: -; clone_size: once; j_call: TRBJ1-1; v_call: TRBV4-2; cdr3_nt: TGTGCCAGCAGCCAAGAGGACTTTCAAAGTACTAAGGCTTTCTTT; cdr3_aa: CASSQEDFQSTKAFF
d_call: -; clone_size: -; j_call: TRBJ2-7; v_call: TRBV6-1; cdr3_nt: TGTGCCAGCACAAAGGAGCAGCGCGACGAGCAGTACTTC; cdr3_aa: CASTKEQRDEQYF
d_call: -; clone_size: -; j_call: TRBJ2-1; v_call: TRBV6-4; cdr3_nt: TGTGCCAGCAGTGTCCCCAAGCAGTTCTTC; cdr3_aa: CASSVPKQFF
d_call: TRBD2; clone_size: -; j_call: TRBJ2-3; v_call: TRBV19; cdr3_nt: TGTGCCAGTAGTCCTAGCGGTGTCCCGGGTACGCAGTATTTT; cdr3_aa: CASSPSGVPGTQYF
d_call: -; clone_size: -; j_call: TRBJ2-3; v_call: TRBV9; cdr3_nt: TGTGCCAGCAGCTCACATTCCGGGACTGGGACAGATACGCAGTATTTT; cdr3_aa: CASSSHSGTGTDTQYF
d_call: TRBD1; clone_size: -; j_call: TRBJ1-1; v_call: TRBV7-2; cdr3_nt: TGTGCCAGCAGTTCTACAGGGGGCATCGCTGAAGCTTTCTTT; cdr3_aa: CASSSTGGIAEAFF
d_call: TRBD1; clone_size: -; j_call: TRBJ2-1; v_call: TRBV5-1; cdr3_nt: TGCGCCAGCAGCCGGGACAGAGAGGCGCATGAGCAGTTCTTC; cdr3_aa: CASSRDREAHEQFF
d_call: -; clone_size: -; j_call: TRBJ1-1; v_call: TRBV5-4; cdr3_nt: TGTGCCAGCAGGACCAGGGGGAACACTGAAGCTTTCTTT; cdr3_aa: CASRTRGNTEAFF
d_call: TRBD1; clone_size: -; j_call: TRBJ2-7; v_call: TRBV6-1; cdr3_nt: TGTGCCAGCAGTGTCAACAGGGGCACCTACGAGCAGTACTTC; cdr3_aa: CASSVNRGTYEQYF
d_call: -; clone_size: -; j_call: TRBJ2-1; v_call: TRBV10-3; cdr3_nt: TGTGCCATCGGAATGACAGGAACCAATGAGCAGTTCTTC; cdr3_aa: CAIGMTGTNEQFF
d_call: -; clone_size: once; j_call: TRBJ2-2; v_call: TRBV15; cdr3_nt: TGTGCCACCCTGGCGGGGAACACCGGGGAGCTGTTTTTT; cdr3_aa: CATLAGNTGELFF
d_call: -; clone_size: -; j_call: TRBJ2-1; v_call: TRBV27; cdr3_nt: TGTGCCAGCAGTTTATCTGTGTCCTCTGTCTACAATGAGCAGTTCTTC; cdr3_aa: CASSLSVSSVYNEQFF
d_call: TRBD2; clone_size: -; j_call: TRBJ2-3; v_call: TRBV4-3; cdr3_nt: TGCGCCAGCAGCCACGCTAGCGGCTCAAGCACAGATACGCAGTATTTT; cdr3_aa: CASSHASGSSTDTQYF
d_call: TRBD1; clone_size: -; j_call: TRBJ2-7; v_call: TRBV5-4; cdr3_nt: TGTGCCAGCCTGGGGGGGACAGGGGAGCAGTACTTC; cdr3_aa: CASLGGTGEQYF
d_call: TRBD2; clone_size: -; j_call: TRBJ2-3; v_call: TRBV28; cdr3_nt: TGTGCCAGCAGTACTTCTAGCGGGGGCACAGATACGCAGTATTTT; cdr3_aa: CASSTSSGGTDTQYF
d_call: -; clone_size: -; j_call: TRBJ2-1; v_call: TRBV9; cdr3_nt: TGTGCCAGCAGCGTAGACCCGTTAGGCTCGACAGGGCCCGGGACTAGAACCTACAATGAGCAGTTCTTC; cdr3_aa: CASSVDPLGSTGPGTRTYNEQFF